The source of this T cell receptor (beta chain) is a study of blood T cell repertoires in COVID-19 (dated by TCRdb to 2018 to 2020). Background on the whole study: Collaborator samples came from the United States, Italy and Spain and covered acute and convalescent phases of COVID-19. Where available, HLA class I and class II types were taken from metadata supplied by the sample provider and were not determined by assay-based typing. The material from the prospective study consisted of cDNA or gDNA derived from T cells, B-cell-depleted T cells, or PBMCs. A de-identified subject ID, COVID-19 status, age in years and sex were almost always included in the sample metadata. The repertoires were released in a freely available public database meant as a resource for research on the immune response to SARS-CoV-2. The samples were drawn from the first 160 participants of the ongoing ImmuneRACE study and from over 950 subjects provided by 6 global collaborators. Deeply sampled blood TCRbeta repertoires from subjects exposed to, actively infected with, or recovered from COVID-19 were included in the dataset.

As concerns this clone: The antigen it recognizes is unknown. No per-base quality is available; no much larger clone lies one base away.

The CDR3 starts with the cysteine, ends with the phenylalanine, and has 16 residues. Of all the DNA, just the CDR3 is kept, 48 bases in frame from base 1. Germline trimming: 3 bases from V, 4 bases from J; junction bases outside gene matches: 8. The germline V gene yields MGHDK for CDR1 and SYGVNS for CDR2. General conclusions and limits of the study: How much clinical and demographic metadata was included differed by source and by participant, and the metadata was provided uncurated.

The collaborating institutions used their own protocols to collect whole blood in K2EDTA tubes. Collaborator samples were shipped for TCRbeta analysis as frozen whole blood, isolated PBMCs, or DNA extracted from either sample type. TCRbeta CDR3 regions were amplified from genomic DNA by means of the immunoSEQ Assay, a bias-controlled multiplex PCR. As for the original processing: Within the assay, amplification of reference gene primers was used to estimate how many nucleated cells each sample contained. Sequence reads were collapsed and filtered to measure the absolute abundance of every unique TCRbeta CDR3 rearrangement. For each sample, productive Simpson clonality was calculated as the square root of Simpson's diversity index over productive rearrangements. TCRdb retrieved this table from immuneACCESS and kept in-frame rearrangements only. Not all clones are present; in checked studies, unresolved V genes account for under half, and no reason is known for the remainder. The V and J calls and clone size come from that table; D and trimming were worked out from the DNA. The sample table shows more than 150,000 clones, and about 89% are seen once. The top ten clones comprise 5.5% to 7.5% of the sample.

The V and J segments used are TRBV25-1 and TRBJ1-2, with TRBD1 identical over 10 junction bases. This TCR was sampled from a man aged 40-49 years with acute or convalescent COVID-19. Sequenced input: peripheral blood. Here is the DNA: TGTGCCAGCAGTGACCCCGGGACAGGGGAGGTCTATGGCTACACCTTC. This translates into CASSDPGTGEVYGYTF.